The 7 T cell receptor beta chains listed next were all sequenced from one sample in a study of blood T cell repertoires in COVID-19. Only in-frame clones appear in the TCRdb table, and some are missing; sequencing was by immunoSEQ multiplex PCR. The sample records nearly 250,000 clones, roughly 86% being singletons. The sample taken for sequencing was peripheral blood. The receptors were gathered from a woman aged 55-75 years who had recovered from COVID-19.

This clone was counted a few times. The same CDR3 can be traced to other DNA sequences in this sample. The V and J genes are TRBV9 and TRBJ1-2; TRBD1 agrees at 11 bases. The CDR3 consists of 14 residues. J lost 4 bases, V lost 3 bases, and 2 bases had no gene match. Germline values: CDR1 SGDLS, CDR2 YYNGEE. This CDR3 reads CASSAGQGAYGYTF. As DNA, the CDR3 is TGTGCCAGCAGCGCCGGACAGGGGGCCTATGGCTACACCTTC.

In the case of this clone: One end of the junction does not line up with germline, which may come from a read error. The chain joins TRBV18 to TRBJ1-6; 7 bases are a match to TRBD1. This CDR3 spans 13 amino acids. CDR1 and CDR2 (germline): KGHSH, LQKENI. DNA for the CDR3: TGTGCCAGCTCACCACCCCGGACAGGATACTTATACTTT. Amino acid sequence: CASSPPRTGYLYF.

The chain employs TRBV6-6 and TRBJ2-7, with D possibly TRBD1 on 6 matching bases. CDR1 and CDR2 (germline): MNHNY, SVGAGI (reference sequence). V lost 2 bases to trimming and J lost 7 bases, with 21 bases between them. The CDR3 sequence is 16 residues long. The CDR3 here is CASSYTRDIYSGEQYF. The CDR3 bases are TGTGCCAGCAGTTACACCAGGGACATTTACTCTGGGGAGCAGTACTTC.

The V call is TRBV2, the J call TRBJ1-2; D might be TRBD1 (5 bases). Trimming left V 4 bases short and J 8 bases short, with 14 bases between. This CDR3 comprises 13 residues. The V gene's germline CDR1 is SNHLY and CDR2 FYNNEI. CDR3 in amino acids: CASSVGRARGYTF. CDR3 DNA sequence: TGTGCCAGCAGTGTCGGCAGGGCGCGGGGCTACACCTTC.

V is TRBV2 and J is TRBJ1-1; D is uncertain. The V gene lost 7 bases and the J gene lost 1 base, with 10 bases spanning the gap. Germline V gives CDR1 SNHLY, CDR2 FYNNEI. This CDR3 region has 13 residues. In nucleotides, the CDR3 is TGTGCCAGCATCCGAGAAACGAACACTGAAGCTTTCTTT. Amino acid sequence: CASIRETNTEAFF.

CDR3 region: CASRLLHRVQYF. The CDR3 bases are TGTGCAAGTCGCTTGCTACACCGGGTTCAGTACTTC. This chain uses TRBV12-2 with TRBJ2-4; TRBD2, the table's D call, lacks a check against the DNA. TRBV12-2 is a pseudogene. The CDR3 has 12 residues.

The CDR3 loop is CASRGTSGTGELFF. DNA for the CDR3: TGTGCCAGCAGGGGGACTAGCGGGACCGGGGAGCTGTTTTTT. The chain recombines TRBV25-1 with TRBJ2-2, with 12 bases matching TRBD2. This CDR3 is 14 amino acids long. Germline CDR1 MGHDK, CDR2 SYGVNS. The V and J ends lost 6 bases and 5 bases, in that order; junction bases with no gene match: 1.